This entry lists 8 T cell receptor beta chains sequenced from one sample in a study of shared clonotypes between healthy human individuals. Generated by immunoSEQ multiplex PCR, the TCRdb table keeps only in-frame clones and is missing some. Of 2.5 million or so clones in the sample, approximately 94% were seen once. Sequencing input: naive CD4+ T cells sorted from blood. Sample subset: CD45RA+ positively selected. Receptors were obtained from a man between 18 and 35 years old in good health.

A note on this clone: At one end, the junction sequence differs from germline, possibly due to a read error. V and J are TRBV6-1 and TRBJ2-3, with D perhaps TRBD1 or TRBD2 (6 bases each). The CDR3 is 19 amino acids. CDR1 and CDR2 from the germline V gene are MNHNS and SASEGT. CDR3 coding DNA: TGTGCCAGCTGTGAAGGGGGTTTTTGGGGGGCCTCTGACGCAGATACGCAGTATTTT. Translating it yields CASCEGGFWGASDADTQYF.

The chain has TRBV5-1 and TRBJ1-5; D is undetermined. The germline V and J ends were trimmed by 2 bases and 1 base, with 10 bases remaining between them. The germline gives CDR1 SGHRS, CDR2 YFSETQ. This CDR3 is 15 amino acids long. The CDR3 loop is CASSFGPGSNQPQHF. The CDR3 coding sequence is TGCGCCAGCAGCTTCGGCCCGGGGAGCAATCAGCCCCAGCATTTT.

This chain connects TRBV2 to TRBJ2-7; a possible D gene is TRBD2 (5 bases). V was clipped by 6 bases and J by 2 bases, with 14 bases between them. The germline gives CDR1 SNHLY, CDR2 FYNNEI. This CDR3 spans 14 amino acids. The CDR3 protein is CASRRVPGPYEQYF. DNA of the CDR3: TGTGCCAGCAGGCGGGTCCCTGGCCCCTACGAGCAGTACTTC.

On this clone: The sample carries other DNA sequences with the same CDR3. J is TRBJ2-1 and V is TRBV20-1; D remains ambiguous. Germline CDR1 reads DFQATT; CDR2 reads SNEGSKA (reference sequence). The CDR3 covers 11 residues. V lost 6 bases and J lost 6, with 9 bases in between. This CDR3 reads CSATPSNEQFF. The CDR3 bases are TGCAGTGCCACCCCCAGCAATGAGCAGTTCTTC.

The chain links TRBV10-1 to TRBJ2-7, with 8 bases matching TRBD2. Germline-derived CDR1 and CDR2 are WNHNN and SYGVQD (reference sequence). V shed 5 bases, J shed 6 bases, and the junction held 9 bases outside the gene matches. The CDR3 is made up of 14 amino acids. CDR3 loop: CASSRSGGPGEQYF. CDR3 DNA: TGCGCCAGCAGTCGCTCGGGAGGGCCGGGCGAGCAGTACTTC.

The CDR3 reads CASSSSGPEQFF. CDR3 in DNA: TGTGCCAGCAGCTCTAGCGGGCCCGAGCAGTTCTTC. The J gene is TRBJ2-1, the V gene TRBV5-6; the match to TRBD2 covers 8 bases. Per the germline V gene, CDR1 is SGHDT and CDR2 is YYEEEE. This CDR3 spans 12 amino acids. J lost 10 bases, V lost 3 bases, and 3 bases had no gene match.

The chain joins TRBV6-5 to TRBJ1-2; TRBD1 is a possible D gene (5 bases). Germline V gives CDR1 MNHEY, CDR2 SVGAGI. The CDR3 runs to 15 residues. Trimming shortened V by 0 bases and J by 7 bases, and 15 bases separated the two germline ends. CDR3 DNA: TGTGCCAGCAGTTACTCGACGGGGGTCGGGGGTGGCTACACCTTC. This codes for CASSYSTGVGGGYTF.

V usage is TRBV19 and J usage is TRBJ1-5, with a tentative D call TRBD1 (6 bases). The CDR3 is 14 amino acids. In germline, CDR1 is LNHDA, CDR2 SQIVND (reference sequence). V gave up 5 bases and J gave up 5 bases, with 13 bases separating them. DNA for the CDR3: TGTGCCAGTAGTTTACAGGGAGGGGATCAGCCCCAGCATTTT. This encodes CASSLQGGDQPQHF. The entire variable domain, with the rest obtained from reference TRBV19 and TRBJ1-5, is as follows: DGGITQSPKYLFRKEGQNVTLSCEQNLNHDAMYWYRQDPGQGLRLIYYSQIVNDFQKGDIAEGYSVSREKKESFPLTVTSAQKNPTAFYLCASSLQGGDQPQHFGDGTRLSIL.